Below, 10 T cell receptor beta chains from the same sample are listed, as sequenced in a study of shared clonotypes between healthy human individuals (dated by TCRdb to about 2020). The library was made by the immunoSEQ multiplex PCR assay. Entries here come from immuneACCESS through TCRdb and include only in-frame sequences with V and J called. Some clones fail to appear in such tables; in the studies checked, an unresolved V gene covers under half of the shortfall, and the cause of the remainder is unknown. Within this sample are fewer than 1.6 million clones, with 97% to 99% of them counted one time only. 0.3% to 0.45% of the sample belongs to the ten largest clones. Sequencing input: naive CD4+ T cells sorted from blood. Explained via the paper, the cell subset or site label denotes: CD45RA+ positively selected. All receptors derive from a young man in good health.

This rearrangement joins TRBV29-1 to TRBJ1-5; D call uncertain. V lost 6 bases, J lost 4 bases, and 13 bases lay in between. The germline V gene encodes CDR1 SQVTM and CDR2 ANQGSEA. The CDR3 extends over 13 amino acids. The CDR3 reads CSVANGINQPQHF. The CDR3 DNA sequence: TGCAGCGTCGCGAACGGGATTAATCAGCCCCAGCATTTT. Full variable domain (rest looked up from reference TRBV29-1 and TRBJ1-5): SAVISQKPSRDICQRGTSLTIQCQVDSQVTMMFWYRQQPGQSLTLIATANQGSEATYESGFVIDKFPISRPNLTFSTLTVSNMSPEDSSIYLCSVANGINQPQHFGDGTRLSIL.

This chain links TRBV28 with TRBJ2-7, with D perhaps assigned TRBD1 or TRBD2 (5 bases each). Trimming stripped 4 bases from V and 11 bases from J, with 18 bases between. The CDR3 is 13 residues long. Germline lookup yields CDR1 MDHEN and CDR2 SYDVKM. CDR3: CASSSTPGTTEYF. Here the CDR3 DNA reads TGTGCCAGCAGTTCGACTCCAGGGACGACTGAGTACTTC.

This rearrangement joins TRBV5-4 to TRBJ1-2; 7 nucleotides line up with TRBD1. The germline V gene has CDR1 SGHNT and CDR2 YYREEE (reference sequence). The CDR3 runs to 16 residues. Trimming took 2 bases from V and 5 from J; bases not matched to a gene: 12. CDR3 amino acids: CASSFPGTAGLYGYTF. The CDR3 coding sequence is TGTGCCAGCAGCTTCCCCGGGACAGCCGGATTGTATGGCTACACCTTC.

The chain couples TRBV7-2 to TRBJ2-6; tentatively, D is TRBD1 (6 bases). Trimming pared 4 bases from V and 4 bases from J, leaving 11 bases between. This CDR3 spans 15 amino acids. Germline V gene lookup returns CDR1 SGHTA and CDR2 FQGNSA. The CDR3 spells CASSYRDTGANVLTF. In DNA, the CDR3 is TGTGCCAGCAGCTACAGGGACACAGGGGCCAACGTCCTGACTTTC.

The rearrangement uses TRBV6-1 and TRBJ2-5; the match to TRBD2 covers 8 bases. The CDR3 sequence is 15 residues long. In germline, CDR1 is MNHNS, CDR2 SASEGT. The V segment lost 6 bases and the J segment 4 bases; nucleotides outside the gene matches: 10. CDR3 protein: CASRGRAGVLETQYF. CDR3 coding DNA: TGTGCCAGCAGAGGTAGAGCGGGAGTGTTAGAGACCCAGTACTTC.

The V and J genes are TRBV14 and TRBJ2-3; the D is unclear. CDR3 length equals 16 residues. Germline CDR1 and CDR2: SGHDN and FVKESK. Deletions cut 0 bases from V and 2 bases from J, with 12 bases between. The CDR3 DNA reads TGTGCCAGCAGCCAAGACATCCTGAGGTTCACAGATACGCAGTATTTT. Amino acids: CASSQDILRFTDTQYF. The full variable domain, completed using reference TRBV14 and TRBJ2-3, is EAGVTQFPSHSVIEKGQTVTLRCDPISGHDNLYWYRRVMGKEIKFLLHFVKESKQDESGMPNNRFLAERTGGTYSTLKVQPAELEDSGVYFCASSQDILRFTDTQYFGPGTRLTVL.

Concerning this clone itself: This same CDR3 is encoded by further DNA sequences in the sample. This sequence joins TRBV30 and TRBJ2-7, with 7 bases matching TRBD2. Germline V gene data show CDR1 as GTSNPN and CDR2 as SVGIG (reference sequence). The CDR3 has 14 residues. V lost 0 bases and J lost 3; bases outside the gene matches: 5. The CDR3 protein is CAWSVGGSSYEQYF. CDR3 DNA sequence: TGTGCCTGGAGTGTAGGCGGGAGTAGCTACGAGCAGTACTTC.

The J gene is TRBJ2-1, the V gene TRBV19, with TRBD2 identical over 12 bases. The V gene end was trimmed by 8 bases and the J gene end by 6 bases; junction bases not matched to a gene: 11. Germline V lookup: CDR1 LNHDA, CDR2 SQIVND (reference sequence). This CDR3 region has 16 residues. This CDR3 reads CASEPLGLAGTNEQFF. The CDR3, as DNA: TGTGCCAGTGAACCGCTTGGACTAGCGGGAACCAATGAGCAGTTCTTC.

The chain is built from TRBV28 and TRBJ2-5, with D possibly matching TRBD1 (6 bases). The germline V gene encodes CDR1 MDHEN and CDR2 SYDVKM. The CDR3 covers 17 residues. The V gene lost 6 bases and the J gene lost 5 bases, with 25 bases spanning the gap. The CDR3 nucleotides are TGTGCCAGCAGCTCCAATCCCGGGACACCGCTCGTCGAGACCCAGTACTTC. This gives the protein CASSSNPGTPLVETQYF. The full variable domain, rest sourced from reference TRBV28 and TRBJ2-5, is DVKVTQSSRYLVKRTGEKVFLECVQDMDHENMFWYRQDPGLGLRLIYFSYDVKMKEKGDIPEGYSVSREKKERFSLILESASTNQTSMYLCASSSNPGTPLVETQYFGPGTRLLVL.

The chain employs TRBV28 and TRBJ2-7, with D perhaps being TRBD1 or TRBD2 (5 bases each). CDR3 length equals 16 residues. Trimming shortened V by 8 bases and J by 2 bases, and 22 bases separated the two germline ends. Germline loops: CDR1 MDHEN, CDR2 SYDVKM. The CDR3 loop is CASRRDRHPRAYEQYF. In nucleotides, the CDR3 is TGTGCCAGCCGACGGGACCGCCATCCCAGGGCCTACGAGCAGTACTTC.